What follows is one T cell receptor (beta chain) and its context. The antigen is unknown. The data were obtained in a study of cytomegalovirus exposure and HLA in healthy donors. Study outcomes and limitations: Sequences of the TCR beta chain were said to predict the HLA-A and HLA-B alleles of most subjects accurately. There was a cluster of highly shared sequence variants that was likely a sequencing artifact. Trimming of TCR beta V- and J-genes showed a link, identified in a later analysis, to a missense DCLRE1C variant. A reported reduction in N-insertions relative to the approximately 600-donor mean was seen in an Asian-associated ancestry cluster in a later analysis.

13 Jbeta primers and 60 Vbeta primers were used for the PCR. TCRdb keeps only in-frame clones here, not all; method: immunoSEQ multiplex PCR. The table lists some 40,000 clones, over 70% of them singletons. The CDR3 is 20 residues long. Sequencing was done on a sample of PBMCs. This sequence joins TRBV12-1 and TRBJ1-5; TRBD1, as called in the table, went unchecked against the DNA. TRBV12-1 counts as a pseudogene. This TCR was sampled from a man aged 45-65 years in good health and CMV-seronegative. This CDR3 reads CASSFVAASRDRGEGQPQHF. DNA of the CDR3: TGTGCCAGCAGCTTTGTGGCTGCGAGTAGGGACAGGGGAGAGGGTCAGCCCCAGCATTTT.